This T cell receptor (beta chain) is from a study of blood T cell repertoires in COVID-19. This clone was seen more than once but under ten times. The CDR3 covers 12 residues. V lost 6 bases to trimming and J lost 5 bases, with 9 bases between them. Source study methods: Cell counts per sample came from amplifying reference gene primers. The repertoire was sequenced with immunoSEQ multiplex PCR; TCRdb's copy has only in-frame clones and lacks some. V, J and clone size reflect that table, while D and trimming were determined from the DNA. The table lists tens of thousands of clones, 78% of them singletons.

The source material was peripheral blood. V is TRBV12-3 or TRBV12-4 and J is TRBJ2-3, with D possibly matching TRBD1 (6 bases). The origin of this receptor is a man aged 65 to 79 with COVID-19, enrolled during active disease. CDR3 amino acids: CASRAGVDTQYF. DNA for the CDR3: TGTGCCAGCAGAGCAGGGGTAGATACGCAGTATTTT.